This T cell receptor beta chain was recorded in a study of regulatory T cells in long-lasting Graves disease. Study in general: To qualify as persistent, Graves' disease required over 5 years of antithyroid drugs with positive TSH receptor antibodies. The study, taken as a whole, reports: Repertoires from persistent disease leaned toward TRBV28, TRBJ1-2 and TRBJ2-5. A limited number of samples was an acknowledged limitation.

This clonotype came up many times. Its antigen remains unidentified. The CDR3 is 12 residues long. V dropped 3 bases and J dropped 1 base, with 4 bases sitting between them. Germline values: CDR1 DFQATT, CDR2 SNEGSKA (reference sequence). The time point was: persistent/refractory GD, antithyroid drugs over 5 years with positive TRAb. After RNA was extracted from PBMCs, the TCR library was made from it. Patients came through an endocrinology department, and that department was in Xi'an, China. With iRepertoire HTBI primers and Arm-PCR of CDR3 regions, TCR beta libraries were built. MiXCR, run by TCRdb on the multiplex PCR reads, gives a single entry per CDR3 protein. Of some 370,000 distinct CDR3 sequences in the sample, approximately 23% were seen once.

This sequence originates from a woman in her 40s with Graves disease. The material sequenced was peripheral blood mononuclear cells (PBMCs), taken when the disease was refractory, from a patient treated with antithyroid drugs. V usage is TRBV20-1 and J usage is TRBJ1-5; D is undetermined. As DNA, the CDR3 is TGCAGTGCTAGGGGCAGCAATCAGCCCCAGCATTTT. Protein product: CSARGSNQPQHF.